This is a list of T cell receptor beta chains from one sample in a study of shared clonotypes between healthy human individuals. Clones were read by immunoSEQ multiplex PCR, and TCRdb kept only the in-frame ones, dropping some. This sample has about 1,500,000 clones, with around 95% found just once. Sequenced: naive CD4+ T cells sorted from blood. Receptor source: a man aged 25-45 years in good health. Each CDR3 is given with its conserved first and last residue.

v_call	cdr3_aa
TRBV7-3	CASSLWGGYTF
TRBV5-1	CASSLKVEGTDTQYF
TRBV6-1	CASSAAAYGYTF
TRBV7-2	CASSLEIGGRPEAFF
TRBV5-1	CASSPRGDNSYEQYF
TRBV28	CASTPGQTSYEQYF
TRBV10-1	CASSESEITSSREQFF
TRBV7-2	CASSLVHGSGSLSSYEQYF
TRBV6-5	CASISIGQAYGYTF
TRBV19	CASSIVAGGLYEQYF
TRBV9	CASSVAPTNQPQHF
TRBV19	CASSPVGSGGQPQHF
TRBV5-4	CASSLGGLQETQYF
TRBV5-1	CASSRTRGRDDMRTEAFF
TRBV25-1	CASSEYRLENTQYF
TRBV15	CATSRDYIGPEETQYF
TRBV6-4	CASSETGHNGYTF
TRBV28	CASSSPVGDNQPQHF
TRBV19	CASSMLAGGPSEQFF
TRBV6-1	CASSLASGQRYTF
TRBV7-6	CASSRGLAGVVYEQYF
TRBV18	CASSPPGGSGYTF
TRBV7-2	CASNRRGGPTDTQYF
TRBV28	CASSSGQENYGYTF
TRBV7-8	CASSPRGWDTQYF
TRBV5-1	CASSSPSGSSYNEQFF
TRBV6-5	CASSYSVQETQYF
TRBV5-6	CASSFPRADTQYF
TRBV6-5	CASSSWTSGRAAEQFF
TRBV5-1	CASRTGNMNTEAFF
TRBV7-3	CASSWGGEATDTQYF
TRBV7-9	CASSFNSYNEQFF
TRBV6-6	CASSYGGQGISYEQYF
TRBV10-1	CASSERSGDTQYF
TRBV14	CASSPGGELFF
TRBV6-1	CASSENRVAINEQFF
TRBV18	CASSTTGGAEAFF
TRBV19	CASSIGTGIAEAFF
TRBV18	CASSRTSGTADTQYF
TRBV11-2	CASSLDWMVVGPETQYF
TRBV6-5	CASSYNRNQPQHF
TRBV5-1	CASEKHHEQFF
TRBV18	CASSSTSVDYNEQFF
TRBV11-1	CASSSLAEYRSGELFF
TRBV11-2	CASSQTGGQPQHF
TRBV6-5	CASSRTATTYEQYF
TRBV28	CASTMTTKGTEAFF
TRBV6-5	CASSASSEETQYF
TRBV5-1	CASSLWQGSDTQYF
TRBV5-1	CASSFLETQYF
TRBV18	CASSPSREPPYNEQFF
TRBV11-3	CASSLETTGTQYF
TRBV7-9	CASSFGLNTEAFF